A selection of T cell receptor beta chains follows, all from one sample in a study of cytomegalovirus exposure and HLA in healthy donors. The repertoire was sequenced with immunoSEQ multiplex PCR; TCRdb's copy has only in-frame clones and lacks some. The data hold 75,000 to 85,000 clones, with around three quarters observed a single time. The sample comprised PBMCs. The source is a male donor in good health and CMV-seronegative. Both conserved end residues are part of each CDR3. Each record gives: clone size, J gene, V gene, D gene, CDR3 DNA, CDR3 protein. D genes are given only for firm matches. Clone size appears in some rows only: once, few, many, or a class for an expanded clone.

size: -; J: TRBJ1-1; V: TRBV14; D: -; DNA: TGTGCCAGCAGCCAAAATTTAGGGAGCCCTGAAGCTTTCTTT; CDR3: CASSQNLGSPEAFF
size: -; J: TRBJ1-5; V: TRBV9; D: -; DNA: TGTGCCAGCAGCCCCGGCGGAGGGTTGACTCAGCCCCAGAATTTT; CDR3: CASSPGGGLTQPQNF
size: -; J: TRBJ2-3; V: TRBV9; D: -; DNA: TGTGCCAGCAGCGTGAGGGGGGGGCGAAGCACAGATACGCAGTATTTT; CDR3: CASSVRGGRSTDTQYF
size: -; J: TRBJ1-5; V: TRBV4-1; D: TRBD1; DNA: TGCGCCAGCAGCGACCGGGACAGGACTACATATAGCAATCAGCCCCAGCATTTT; CDR3: CASSDRDRTTYSNQPQHF
size: -; J: TRBJ2-5; V: TRBV5-6; D: -; DNA: TGTGCCAGCAGCTCGATCGGACAGCAAGAGACCCAGTACTTC; CDR3: CASSSIGQQETQYF
size: few; J: TRBJ1-4; V: TRBV4-1; D: -; DNA: TGCGCCAGCAGCCATCGACACCGGGAAACTAATGAAAAACTGTTTTTT; CDR3: CASSHRHRETNEKLFF
size: -; J: TRBJ1-2; V: TRBV6-5; D: -; DNA: TGTGCCAGCAGTCGAACAGGGACCTATGGCTACACCTTC; CDR3: CASSRTGTYGYTF
size: once; J: TRBJ1-5; V: TRBV5-1; D: -; DNA: TGCGCCAGCAGCGCCCACGAGGGAGACCAGCCCCAGCATTTT; CDR3: CASSAHEGDQPQHF
size: -; J: TRBJ2-3; V: TRBV5-1; D: TRBD2; DNA: TGCGCCAGCAGCTTGGCCCCTAGCGGAAGCACAGATACGCAGTATTTT; CDR3: CASSLAPSGSTDTQYF
size: once; J: TRBJ2-5; V: TRBV7-2; D: -; DNA: TGTGCCAGCAGCTTAGTACGGGGGACGGGGGAGACCCAGTACTTC; CDR3: CASSLVRGTGETQYF
size: few; J: TRBJ2-3; V: TRBV28; D: TRBD1; DNA: TGTGCCAGCAGTCCCCCCCGGACAGGGCGCACAGATACGCAGTATTTT; CDR3: CASSPPRTGRTDTQYF
size: -; J: TRBJ1-2; V: TRBV27; D: -; DNA: TGTGCCAGCAGATCAAGACAGACTTTTTATGGCTACCCCTTC; CDR3: CASRSRQTFYGYPF
size: -; J: TRBJ1-1; V: TRBV9; D: -; DNA: TGTGCCAGCAGCGGCGCGGGGGGGACGAACACTGAAGCTTTCTTT; CDR3: CASSGAGGTNTEAFF
size: few; J: TRBJ2-4; V: TRBV19; D: -; DNA: TGTGCCAGTAGTAGCCGCGGCATTCAGTACTTC; CDR3: CASSSRGIQYF
size: once; J: TRBJ1-2; V: TRBV6-1; D: TRBD1; DNA: TGTGCCAGCAGTGAAAGGCAGGGGGCAGGCTATGGCTACACCTTC; CDR3: CASSERQGAGYGYTF
size: few; J: TRBJ1-1; V: TRBV19; D: -; DNA: TGTGCCAGTACCCCCAGGAGGGTGGTAAGGTCGTACACTGAAGCTTTCTTT; CDR3: CASTPRRVVRSYTEAFF
size: few; J: TRBJ1-1; V: TRBV7-9; D: -; DNA: TGTGCCAGCAGCTTATCACGAAGAGACACTGAAGCTTTCTTT; CDR3: CASSLSRRDTEAFF
size: -; J: TRBJ2-1; V: TRBV5-4; D: -; DNA: TGTGCCAGCAGCTTACCGGGAAGCTCCTACAATGAGCAGTTCTTC; CDR3: CASSLPGSSYNEQFF
size: few; J: TRBJ2-3; V: TRBV4-1; D: TRBD2; DNA: TGCGCCAGCAGCCAAGGAAGAACTAGCGGGGGGGCAAATACGCAGTATTTT; CDR3: CASSQGRTSGGANTQYF
size: -; J: TRBJ2-3; V: TRBV7-2; D: -; DNA: TGTGCCAGCGGGAGAGAAACAGATACGCAGTATTTT; CDR3: CASGRETDTQYF
size: -; J: TRBJ2-1; V: TRBV7-9; D: TRBD2; DNA: TGTGCCAGCATCCAAGACGGGGCTAGCGGGAGGGCTGAGCAGTTCTTC; CDR3: CASIQDGASGRAEQFF
size: few; J: TRBJ1-1; V: TRBV28; D: -; DNA: TGTGCCAGCAGCAACAGGGACGAGGCGCGGACTGAAGCTTTCTTT; CDR3: CASSNRDEARTEAFF
size: once; J: TRBJ2-3; V: TRBV29-1; D: -; DNA: TGCAGCGTTGAAAGGGGCGGAAGCACAGATACGCAGTATTTT; CDR3: CSVERGGSTDTQYF
size: -; J: TRBJ1-1; V: TRBV6-1; D: TRBD1; DNA: TGTGCCAGCAGCCTTGAGACAGGGCGTTTCACTGAAGCTTTCTTT; CDR3: CASSLETGRFTEAFF
size: -; J: TRBJ2-7; V: TRBV28; D: -; DNA: TGTGCCAGCAGTTTTCAGGGCTCCTACGAGCAGTACTTC; CDR3: CASSFQGSYEQYF
size: -; J: TRBJ2-7; V: TRBV27; D: -; DNA: TGTGCCAGCAGTTTATCGTCGAACAACTACGAGCAGTACTTC; CDR3: CASSLSSNNYEQYF
size: few; J: TRBJ2-2; V: TRBV2; D: -; DNA: TGTGCCAGCCGGGGTAGTAGGAACACCGGGGAGCTGTTTTTT; CDR3: CASRGSRNTGELFF
size: few; J: TRBJ1-2; V: TRBV5-4; D: TRBD1; DNA: TGTGCCAGCAGCGACAGGGTTAACTATGGCTACACCTTC; CDR3: CASSDRVNYGYTF
size: few; J: TRBJ2-1; V: TRBV4-2; D: TRBD1; DNA: TGTGCCAGCAGCCAAGAAGGGGGCGATATATACAATGAGCAGTTCTTC; CDR3: CASSQEGGDIYNEQFF
size: -; J: TRBJ2-1; V: TRBV2; D: TRBD1; DNA: TGTGCCAGCAGTGGGGACAGGGGGCGCGTCAATGAGCAGTTCTTC; CDR3: CASSGDRGRVNEQFF